The clone carrying this T cell receptor beta chain was counted ten times or more. The sample belongs to a study of early T cells in non-severe SARS-CoV-2 infection. Study-level information: Whole-blood bulk RNA, unsorted, was sequenced, and chains were unpaired.

V lost 4 bases and J 5 bases, leaving 15 bases between the germline ends. This CDR3 has 15 residues. Germline V gives CDR1 LNHNV, CDR2 YYDKDF (reference sequence). The library protocol tagged individual cDNA molecules with unique molecular identifiers. TCRdb re-analysed the 5' RACE reads in MiXCR, keeping a single row per CDR3 protein. There are tens of thousands of distinct CDR3 sequences in the sample; less than 6.5% occur only once, and 30% lies in the top ten. V usage is TRBV15 and J usage is TRBJ2-1; weak D call: TRBD2 (5 bases). The sequence derives from an adult who was a healthcare worker with PCR-confirmed SARS-CoV-2 infection or an uninfected control (not recorded which). The sample taken for sequencing was whole blood. The CDR3 loop reads CATSTAGSGNNEQFF. CDR3 in DNA: TGTGCCACCAGCACCGCGGGCAGCGGTAACAATGAGCAGTTCTTC. The full variable domain, rest sourced from reference TRBV15 and TRBJ2-1, is DAMVIQNPRYQVTQFGKPVTLSCSQTLNHNVMYWYQQKSSQAPKLLFHYYDKDFNNEADTPDNFQSRRPNTSFCFLDIRSPGLGDTAMYLCATSTAGSGNNEQFFGPGTRLTVL.